This TCR beta chain emerged from a study of T cell repertoires in cytomegalovirus infection. Study-wide background: Recently identified HLA-C-restricted CMV epitopes were used, and well-studied HLA-B-restricted CMV epitopes were used as well.

The CDR3 runs to 13 residues. Germline V gives CDR1 SQVTM, CDR2 ANQGSEA. Trimming pared 3 bases from V and 4 bases from J, leaving 9 bases between. Each CDR3 protein gets one entry after TCRdb re-called the reads with MiXCR. The data contain approximately 730,000 distinct CDR3 sequences, around 35% of them singletons. This clonotype has just a few counts. The antigen is not known. The TCR sequence derives from a human donor in good health (CMV status not recorded). Some clones in this sample may be carry-over from other donors' samples. The starting material was cultured PBMCs, obtained from culture after CMV antigen stimulation. The chain joins TRBV29-1 to TRBJ1-4; no firm D call. This CDR3 is CSVDDGYNEKLFF. The CDR3 DNA reads TGCAGCGTTGATGACGGATATAATGAAAAACTGTTTTTT.